A single sample gave rise to the 3 T cell receptor beta chains below, sequenced in a study of blood T cell repertoires in COVID-19. TCRdb's copy holds only in-frame clones and misses some; the assay was immunoSEQ multiplex PCR. Here the sample spans 300,000 to 400,000 clones, 70% to 90% being singletons. Input material: peripheral blood. These receptors originate from a woman aged 55-70 years with COVID-19, enrolled during active disease.

This chain links TRBV10-1 with TRBJ2-2; D may be TRBD2 (5 bases). Germline V gives CDR1 WNHNN, CDR2 SYGVQD (reference sequence). The CDR3 contains 14 residues. Trimming shortened V by 6 bases and J by 0 bases, and 8 bases separated the two germline ends. The CDR3 here is CASRADANTGELFF. The CDR3 DNA sequence: TGCGCCAGCAGAGCGGACGCGAACACCGGGGAGCTGTTTTTT.

CDR3 protein: CASSQVIPGSEQYF. Here the CDR3 DNA reads TGCGCCAGCAGCCAAGTTATCCCCGGGAGCGAGCAGTACTTC. The chain combines TRBV4-3 with TRBJ2-7; tentative D call: TRBD2 (6 bases). The V end was cut by 1 base, the J end by 6 bases, with 13 bases between. CDR3 length: 14 amino acids. CDR1 and CDR2 from the germline V gene are LGHNA and YSLEER.

The gene calls are TRBV12-3 or TRBV12-4 and TRBJ2-3; no firm D call. V was cut by 2 bases and J by 9 bases, with 9 bases left in between. This CDR3 contains 12 residues. As DNA, the CDR3 is TGTGCCAGCAGTTTACAGCGTGGAACGCAGTATTTT. It specifies CASSLQRGTQYF.